This is a list of T cell receptor beta chains from one sample in a study of cytomegalovirus exposure and HLA in healthy donors. Clones were sequenced by immunoSEQ multiplex PCR, and TCRdb holds only the in-frame ones, with some missing. This sample has 200,000 to 250,000 clones, with less than 85% found just once. Sequencing was done on a sample of PBMCs. The receptors originated from a woman under 30 in good health and CMV-seronegative. Each CDR3 is given with its conserved first and last residue. Each record gives: J gene, V gene, clone size, D gene, CDR3 DNA, CDR3 protein. The D gene is left open where the match is weak. Expanded clones get a size class; other rows say once, few or many, or leave the size out.

>TRBJ1-1|TRBV10-3|-|-
TGTGCCATCAGTGAGTCGCAGGGTGAGAGGACTGAAGCTTTCTTT
CAISESQGERTEAFF
>TRBJ1-2|TRBV15|-|-
TGTGCCACCCGCCCGGGCTTCGACTATGGCTACACCTTC
CATRPGFDYGYTF
>TRBJ1-1|TRBV2|-|-
TGTGCCTCCCAAACGGACGGGAGGACTGAAGCTTTCTTT
CASQTDGRTEAFF
>TRBJ2-6|TRBV5-4|-|TRBD2
TGTGCCAGCAGCTTCCTAGCGGGAATTAGCTCTGGGGCCAACGTCCTGACTTTC
CASSFLAGISSGANVLTF
>TRBJ1-1|TRBV6-1|-|TRBD1
TGTGCCAGCAGTGAAGGGACAGGGGGCACTGAAGCTTTCTTT
CASSEGTGGTEAFF
>TRBJ1-2|TRBV5-4|-|-
TGTGCCAGCAGCTTGGTAACAGGGCCAGGAGGCTATGGCTACACCTTC
CASSLVTGPGGYGYTF
>TRBJ1-1|TRBV7-3|-|-
TGTGCCAGCAGCTTAAGCGCACAGGGCACTGAAGCTTTCTTT
CASSLSAQGTEAFF
>TRBJ1-2|TRBV7-2|-|TRBD1
TGTGCCAGCAGCGAACGACAGGGTCTTGGCTACACCTTC
CASSERQGLGYTF
>TRBJ1-1|TRBV6-5|-|-
TGTGCCAGCAGTTATGAGAGAAAAATCACTGAAGCTTTCTTT
CASSYERKITEAFF
>TRBJ1-3|TRBV18|-|-
TGTGCCAGCTCACCACAGGCCGCGGGCTCCGGAAACACCATATATTTT
CASSPQAAGSGNTIYF
>TRBJ1-2|TRBV30|-|TRBD1
TGTGCCTGGAGGGGAAGGGGGCTACCTCCTAACTATGGCTACACCTTC
CAWRGRGLPPNYGYTF
>TRBJ2-2|TRBV6-1|-|-
TGTGCCAGCAGACCAGGGAACACCGGGGAGCTGTTTTTT
CASRPGNTGELFF
>TRBJ2-7|TRBV28|-|-
TGTGCCAGCAGTTTAACACAGTCGAGCTCCTACGAGCAGTACTTC
CASSLTQSSSYEQYF
>TRBJ2-7|TRBV5-8|-|-
TGTGCCAGCAAGGTCTCCGGAGGCGAGCAGTACTTC
CASKVSGGEQYF
>TRBJ2-7|TRBV5-6|-|-
TGTGCCAGCAGCTTAGGCACCCGCTCCTACGAGCAGTACTTC
CASSLGTRSYEQYF
>TRBJ2-7|TRBV19|-|-
TGTGCCAGTAGCCGCTCTTGGGGAGGCACCTACGAGCAGTACTTC
CASSRSWGGTYEQYF
>TRBJ1-5|TRBV6-1|-|-
TGTGCCACGGGGTCACAGGTAAACGGTCAGCCCCAGCATTTT
CATGSQVNGQPQHF
>TRBJ1-2|TRBV11-2|-|-
TGTGCCAGCAGCTCCGGGACTTTAGGCTACACCTTC
CASSSGTLGYTF
>TRBJ1-1|TRBV10-3|-|-
TGTGCCATCAGTGAGGAGAGCATGAACACTGAAGCTTTCTTT
CAISEESMNTEAFF
>TRBJ2-2|TRBV29-1|-|TRBD1
TGCAGCGCAGAAGGCGTCAGGGGGATCACCGGGGAGCTGTTTTTT
CSAEGVRGITGELFF
>TRBJ1-5|TRBV28|-|-
TGTGCCAGCTCGTCCCCGACAGGCATTTATAGCAATCAGCCCCAGCATTTT
CASSSPTGIYSNQPQHF
>TRBJ1-1|TRBV7-6|once|TRBD1
TGTGCCAGCAGCTCAGGACAGGGGACAAACACTGAAGCTTTCTTT
CASSSGQGTNTEAFF
>TRBJ2-2|TRBV9|-|-
TGTGCCAGCAGCCCCCTCATCGGGGAGCTGTTTTTT
CASSPLIGELFF
>TRBJ1-5|TRBV7-9|-|TRBD1
TGTGCCAGCAGCCTTGGACAGGGGGAATGGCAGCCCCAGCATTTT
CASSLGQGEWQPQHF
>TRBJ1-2|TRBV27|-|-
TGTGCCAGCAGTTTATCGGACACGGCACGACTCCTATATGGCTACACCTTC
CASSLSDTARLLYGYTF
>TRBJ1-3|TRBV6-5|-|-
TGTGCCAGCAGTATCGACCACAGCTCTGGAAACACCATATATTTT
CASSIDHSSGNTIYF
>TRBJ2-7|TRBV7-9|-|-
TGTGCCAGCAGCTCCGCAGTGGGAACCTACGAGCAGTACTTC
CASSSAVGTYEQYF
>TRBJ1-2|TRBV30|-|TRBD1
TGTGCCTGGAGTGCCCCCGGGACAGGGGGCGTATTGGCCTTC
CAWSAPGTGGVLAF
>TRBJ2-3|TRBV7-6|-|-
TGTGCCAGCCGGAGAGACGTGACTAGCACAGATACGCAGTATTTT
CASRRDVTSTDTQYF
>TRBJ1-1|TRBV11-3|-|TRBD1
TGTGCCAGCAGCTCGGGGACAGGGAACACTGAAGCTTTCTTT
CASSSGTGNTEAFF
>TRBJ2-3|TRBV27|-|TRBD2
TGTGCCAGCAGTTCTACCCGACTAGCGGGTACAGATACGCAGTATTTT
CASSSTRLAGTDTQYF
>TRBJ1-1|TRBV29-1|few|-
TGCAGCGGGTTCCACGAGAACACTGAAGCTTTCTTT
CSGFHENTEAFF
>TRBJ2-1|TRBV5-1|-|TRBD1
TGCGCCAGCAGCCCCGGGACAGAATACAATGAGCAGTTCTTC
CASSPGTEYNEQFF
>TRBJ2-1|TRBV6-1|once|-
TGTGCCAGCCCCCTGACGGAGGGGTTAGGTGAGCAGTTCTTC
CASPLTEGLGEQFF
>TRBJ2-3|TRBV6-1|-|-
TGTGCCAGCGGTCTAGGACAGGGAGGGACAGATACGCAGTATTTT
CASGLGQGGTDTQYF
>TRBJ2-7|TRBV14|-|TRBD2
TGTGCCAGCAGCCCTTCGGGGGGATCCTACGAGCAGTACTTC
CASSPSGGSYEQYF
>TRBJ1-1|TRBV2|-|-
TGTGCCAGCAGTGAAGTCCAGGGAATAGCTGAAGCTTTCTTT
CASSEVQGIAEAFF
>TRBJ1-1|TRBV27|-|TRBD1
TGTGCCAGCAGGGAGGACAGGAGGAACACTGAAGCTTTCTTT
CASREDRRNTEAFF
>TRBJ2-3|TRBV27|-|-
TGTGCCAGCAGTTTATTACAGAGCACAGATACGCAGTATTTT
CASSLLQSTDTQYF
>TRBJ1-2|TRBV19|-|TRBD1
TGTGCCAGTAGTACCGGATTAGGACAGGCGGCCTACACCTTC
CASSTGLGQAAYTF
>TRBJ2-2|TRBV28|-|TRBD2
TGTGCCAGCAGTTTATGGGGGACTAGCGGATACACCGGGGAGCTGTTTTTT
CASSLWGTSGYTGELFF
>TRBJ2-5|TRBV9|-|TRBD2
TGTGCCAGCAGCGTAGCGGGGGGAGAGTCGGAGACCCAGTACTTC
CASSVAGGESETQYF
>TRBJ1-4|TRBV7-8|-|-
TGTGCCAGCAGCTCCCGGACCCTTGAAAAACTGTTTTTT
CASSSRTLEKLFF